The text below deals with one T cell receptor beta chain. The data were obtained in a study of blood T cell repertoires in COVID-19. Study summary: Acute and convalescent COVID-19 samples came from the United States, Italy and Spain. Nucleic acid was either cDNA or gDNA, and it came from T cells, B-cell-depleted T cells, or PBMCs.

As originally analysed: Using reference gene primer amplification, nucleated cell counts were estimated. The table came from immunoSEQ multiplex PCR; TCRdb's copy has only in-frame clones and leaves some out. D and trimming were read from the DNA, whereas the V and J calls and clone size are those reported in that table. This table holds about 300,000 clones, roughly 88% found once. The TCR comes from a woman in her fifties or sixties with acute or convalescent COVID-19. The sequencing input was peripheral blood.

This CDR3 reads CSVGDNQPQHF. CDR3 DNA: TGCAGCGTTGGCGACAATCAGCCCCAGCATTTT. This chain uses TRBV29-1 with TRBJ1-5, with unresolved D. V dropped 4 bases and J dropped 3 bases, with 4 bases sitting between them. The CDR3 covers 11 residues. The germline V gene encodes CDR1 SQVTM and CDR2 ANQGSEA.